This T cell receptor beta chain was found in a study of Ad26.COV2.S vaccination and SARS-CoV-2 variants. Worth noting for this clone: As yet, its antigen is unknown.

Study-wide points: TCR breadth and depth analyses may have underestimated total T cell responses. Vaccinees and placebo recipients showed similar non-spike TCR breadth.

The treatment is: about 20 received Ad26.COV2.S at low or high dose, single or two shots; about 5 received placebo; per-sample allocation not given. Specimens were obtained on day 63 following the first vaccine or placebo injection. The length of the CDR3 is 16 residues. The germline V gene encodes CDR1 SGHVS and CDR2 FQNEAQ. With 3 bases clipped from V and 4 bases from J, the junction kept 5 bases outside the gene matches. Using immunoSEQ multiplex PCR, the repertoire was profiled, and TCRdb retains in-frame clones only, with some absent. Here the sample spans 300,000 to 450,000 clones, 85% being singletons.

Sequencing used peripheral blood, obtained in a trial of Ad26.COV2.S vaccine versus placebo. The chain couples TRBV7-8 to TRBJ2-7; TRBD2 matches 14 bases. The sequence came from a person aged 18-65 years who received the Ad26.COV2.S COVID-19 vaccine or a placebo. The CDR3 DNA follows: TGTGCCAGCAGCTTGGGACTAGCGGGAGTGGCGTACGAGCAGTACTTC. This encodes CASSLGLAGVAYEQYF.